Each of the 7 T cell receptor beta chains below was sequenced from the same sample in a study of OX40 agonist ivuxolimab in advanced cancers. Sequencing used immunoSEQ multiplex PCR; TCRdb keeps in-frame clones, though not all of them. Of 70,000 to 95,000 clones detected, approximately 86% appear once; the ten largest clones hold about 0.78%. Sequences were derived from CD4+ or CD8+ T cells sorted from blood, sampled in a trial of the OX40 agonist ivuxolimab. The receptors here all came from an adult with an advanced solid tumor such as melanoma, head and neck, liver or kidney cancer.

This clone was detected once. The chain couples TRBV6-5 to TRBJ2-7, with a weak D call TRBD2 (6 bases). The germline V gene encodes CDR1 MNHEY and CDR2 SVGAGI. The CDR3 length is 14 residues. Trimming took off 4 bases at V and 4 bases at J, with 14 bases between the two ends. The CDR3 DNA sequence: TGTGCCAGCAGTTCGAGTACTAGCCTATACGAGCAGTACTTC. It yields the protein CASSSSTSLYEQYF.

J is TRBJ2-5 and V is TRBV5-4; no clear D. Germline lookup yields CDR1 SGHNT and CDR2 YYREEE (reference sequence). The germline V and J ends were trimmed by 4 bases and 5 bases, with 12 bases remaining between them. The CDR3 sequence is 13 residues long. In DNA, the CDR3 is TGTGCCAGCAGCCCTTCGGACGGGGAGACCCAGTACTTC. Its protein is CASSPSDGETQYF.

The chain recombines TRBV5-5 with TRBJ2-7; 8 bases fit TRBD2. Germline assignment: CDR1 SGHKS and CDR2 YYEKEE (reference sequence). With V trimmed by 4 bases and J by 2 bases, 2 bases remained unmatched. CDR3 length: 13 residues. CDR3 amino acids: CASSTGGAYEQYF. The CDR3 DNA is TGTGCCAGCAGCACGGGAGGGGCCTACGAGCAGTACTTC. Full variable domain (missing parts from reference TRBV5-5 and TRBJ2-7): DAGVTQSPTHLIKTRGQQVTLRCSPISGHKSVSWYQQVLGQGPQFIFQYYEKEERGRGNFPDRFSARQFPNYSSELNVNALLLGDSALYLCASSTGGAYEQYFGPGTRLTVT.

For the CDR3, the DNA is TGCGCCAGCAGCCAATCCGCGACTAGCGGGAGGTTCCTGTACTTC. It is translated as CASSQSATSGRFLYF. The rearrangement joins TRBV4-1 to TRBJ2-7; TRBD2 agrees at 13 bases. This CDR3 is built from 15 residues. V shed 2 bases and J 12 bases; nucleotides not matched to a gene: 10. CDR1 is MGHRA and CDR2 is YSYEKL in the germline V gene.

The chain combines TRBV12-1 with TRBJ2-5; the table's D call of TRBD1 was not tested on the DNA. TRBV12-1 is noted as a pseudogene. The CDR3 extends over 17 amino acids. This CDR3 is CASSENKDRGPRETQYF. The DNA of the CDR3 is TGTGCCAGCAGCGAGAACAAGGACAGGGGCCCCCGGGAGACCCAGTACTTC.

This chain joins TRBV6-6 and TRBJ2-5; 7 nucleotides agree with TRBD1. The germline V gene encodes CDR1 MNHNY and CDR2 SVGAGI (reference sequence). V shed 6 bases, J shed 5 bases, and the junction held 12 bases outside the gene matches. The CDR3 consists of 15 residues. The CDR3 sequence: CASRSTGQPDETQYF. The CDR3 region has the DNA TGTGCCAGCAGATCGACGGGACAGCCCGACGAGACCCAGTACTTC.

The chain recombines TRBV28 with TRBJ2-3; D gene uncertain. This CDR3 region has 13 residues. Germline CDR1 is MDHEN and CDR2 is SYDVKM. CDR3 sequence reads: CGGEWPNTDTQYF. CDR3 DNA sequence: TGTGGCGGCGAGTGGCCCAACACAGATACGCAGTATTTT.